A selection of T cell receptor beta chains follows, all from one sample in a study of cytomegalovirus exposure and HLA in healthy donors. TCRdb's copy holds only in-frame clones and misses some; the assay was immunoSEQ multiplex PCR. The profile shows approximately 97,000 clones, less than 95% of them singletons. Sequences were obtained from PBMCs. Receptor source: a woman younger than 30 in good health and CMV-seronegative. Each CDR3 is given with its conserved first and last residue. The D gene is left open where the match is weak. Size tells how often a clone was seen (once, few, many) or the class of an expanded clone, and some rows leave it out.

D	J	V	size	DNA	CDR3
.	TRBJ1-6	TRBV11-3	.	TGTGCCAGCAGCTTAGTTGGTCCTTTGTTAGATTCACCCCTCCACTTT	CASSLVGPLLDSPLHF
.	TRBJ1-1	TRBV7-9	.	TGTGCCAGCAGCACCGGGGGAGCTGAAGCTTTCTTT	CASSTGGAEAFF
.	TRBJ1-3	TRBV6-1	.	TGTGCCAGCAGCACCGGTTACGGAAACACCATATATTTT	CASSTGYGNTIYF
.	TRBJ1-2	TRBV18	.	TGTGCCAGCTCACATACGAGCATAGAAGATGGCTACACCTTC	CASSHTSIEDGYTF
TRBD1	TRBJ2-3	TRBV10-1	.	TGCGCCAGCAGGCCTTCATCGGGACAGGGGGCGCGAGATACGCAGTATTTT	CASRPSSGQGARDTQYF
TRBD2	TRBJ2-5	TRBV10-1	.	TGCGCCAGCAGCGCCGCGGGGGGGCTGGAGACCCAGTACTTC	CASSAAGGLETQYF
.	TRBJ1-2	TRBV7-2	.	TGTGCCAGCACCACCTCGGAATCAGGGGCGTACACCTTC	CASTTSESGAYTF
TRBD1	TRBJ1-2	TRBV9	.	TGTGCCAGCAGCGGCCTCGGGACAGAACTCTATGGCTACACCTTC	CASSGLGTELYGYTF
.	TRBJ2-2	TRBV5-1	.	TGCGCCAGCAGACAAACCACCGGGGAGCTGTTTTTT	CASRQTTGELFF
TRBD1	TRBJ1-1	TRBV6-5	.	TGTGCCAGCAGTTACGGCAGGGGGCCCACTGAAGCTTTCTTT	CASSYGRGPTEAFF
TRBD1	TRBJ1-2	TRBV19	.	TGTGCCAGTAGTCCCGAGGACAGGGGCTCTGGCTACACCTTC	CASSPEDRGSGYTF
.	TRBJ2-1	TRBV10-3	.	TGTGCCATCAGTGAGACGACAGGTAGCTCCTACAATGAGCAGTTCTTC	CAISETTGSSYNEQFF
.	TRBJ2-4	TRBV4-1	once	TGCGCCAGCAGCCAAGATGCGGGGTCCAAAAACATTCAGTACTTC	CASSQDAGSKNIQYF
TRBD1	TRBJ2-1	TRBV5-8	.	TGTGCCAGCAGCCACGGGACAGGGAGGCTCAATGAGCAGTTCTTC	CASSHGTGRLNEQFF
TRBD2	TRBJ2-5	TRBV10-3	.	TGTGCCATCAGTGGAACTGGGACTAGCGGGGGGGGAGTTAAAGAGACCCAGTACTTC	CAISGTGTSGGGVKETQYF
TRBD1	TRBJ1-2	TRBV30	.	TGTGCCTGGGGGACAGGGCCCTATGGCTACACCTTC	CAWGTGPYGYTF
.	TRBJ2-3	TRBV21-1	.	TGTGCCAGCAGCAAAGCACGGAGGAGCACAGATACGCAGTATTTT	CASSKARRSTDTQYF
TRBD1	TRBJ2-7	TRBV7-2	.	TGTGCCAGCAGCCGGGACAGGAATTACGAGCAGTACTTC	CASSRDRNYEQYF
.	TRBJ2-7	TRBV6-5	.	TGTGCCAGCAGTGGCCAGGGCCTCCCTTCCTACGAGCAGTACTTC	CASSGQGLPSYEQYF
.	TRBJ1-1	TRBV6-1	.	TGTGCCAGCAGTGAACTTATCCCGGGGAACACTGAAGCTTTCTTT	CASSELIPGNTEAFF
TRBD1	TRBJ1-2	TRBV10-3	.	TGTGCCATCAGCCCCGGGACAGCAAACGGCTATGGCTACACCTTC	CAISPGTANGYGYTF
TRBD2	TRBJ2-5	TRBV27	.	TGTGCCAGCAGTTTATTAGCGGGGGACCTGACCCAGTACTTC	CASSLLAGDLTQYF
.	TRBJ1-5	TRBV27	.	TGTGCCAGCAGTTTGCTGGGCGGGGCGATTCAGCCCCAGCATTTT	CASSLLGGAIQPQHF
TRBD1	TRBJ1-2	TRBV19	.	TGTGCCAGTAGTCCCTCCGGGGACAGAACCTATGGCTACACCTTC	CASSPSGDRTYGYTF
.	TRBJ2-1	TRBV7-2	.	TGTGCCAGCAGCTCCGGGGGGCTCTACAATGAGCAGTTCTTC	CASSSGGLYNEQFF
.	TRBJ1-3	TRBV6-6	once	TGTGCCAGCAGACGGAGCTCTGGAAACACCATATATTTT	CASRRSSGNTIYF
.	TRBJ1-1	TRBV25-1	once	TGTGCCAGCAGTGCAGGGATCCGCACTGAAGCTTTCTTT	CASSAGIRTEAFF
TRBD1	TRBJ1-2	TRBV5-5	once	TGTGCCAGCAGCCGACCGGACAGGGGTTTCTCTAACTATGGCTACACCTTC	CASSRPDRGFSNYGYTF
.	TRBJ2-1	TRBV27	.	TGTGCCAGCAGTTTAGCGGCAGGGCCCCCCTACAATGAGCAGTTCTTC	CASSLAAGPPYNEQFF
TRBD1	TRBJ2-3	TRBV5-5	.	TGTGCCAGCAGCTCGGGACAGGAGGGGGATACGCAGTATTTT	CASSSGQEGDTQYF
TRBD2	TRBJ2-7	TRBV29-1	.	TGCAGCGTTTTACCCGGGGGGGCAGGGAACGAGCAGTACTTC	CSVLPGGAGNEQYF
.	TRBJ1-2	TRBV6-5	.	TGTGCCAGCGCCCCGCAGGAGGACCGACCACACACCTTC	CASAPQEDRPHTF
TRBD2	TRBJ2-1	TRBV10-3	once	TGTGCCATCAGGGGGACTAGCGGGAGGGGAGGGGACAATGAGCAGTTCTTC	CAIRGTSGRGGDNEQFF
TRBD2	TRBJ2-5	TRBV5-4	.	TGTGCCAGCAGCTTGGGCGGGACTAGCGAGACCCAGTACTTC	CASSLGGTSETQYF
TRBD1	TRBJ1-5	TRBV19	once	TGTGCCAGTAGTGGAGAGGACAGGGGACAGCCCCAGCATTTT	CASSGEDRGQPQHF
TRBD2	TRBJ2-1	TRBV28	.	TGTGCCAGTTTAACTTGGGAGGGCAGTGAGCAGTTCTTC	CASLTWEGSEQFF
.	TRBJ1-4	TRBV10-3	.	TGTGCCATCAGACAGGGCCCTAACGAAAAACTGTTTTTT	CAIRQGPNEKLFF
.	TRBJ1-5	TRBV9	.	TGTGCCAGCAGCGTAGGTACAGAAACTAGCAATCAGCCCCAGCATTTT	CASSVGTETSNQPQHF
TRBD1	TRBJ2-5	TRBV2	.	TGTGCCAGCAGGAAAAGATTAGGGGACAGTAGCCGAGGGGTGCAAGAGACCCAGTACTTC	CASRKRLGDSSRGVQETQYF
.	TRBJ2-5	TRBV20-1	.	TGCAGTGCTAGACCTCAAGAGACCCAGTACTTC	CSARPQETQYF
.	TRBJ2-7	TRBV27	.	TGTGCCAGCGCCGCTCGACTAGTGGCCTACGAGCAGTACTTC	CASAARLVAYEQYF
.	TRBJ1-5	TRBV4-1	.	TGCGCCAGCAGCCAAGAGTCCGTCAGCAATCAGCCCCAGCATTTT	CASSQESVSNQPQHF
TRBD1	TRBJ2-1	TRBV7-2	.	TGTGCCAGCAGCTTAGCGGGGACAGGGATCTACAATGAGCAGTTCTTC	CASSLAGTGIYNEQFF
TRBD1	TRBJ2-1	TRBV7-6	.	TGTGCCAGCAGCACCCGGGACAGGGCCTACAATGAGCAGTTCTTC	CASSTRDRAYNEQFF
TRBD1	TRBJ2-2	TRBV5-1	.	TGCGCCAGCAGCGTAACAGGGGATGAAGGGCTGTTTTTT	CASSVTGDEGLFF
TRBD2	TRBJ2-5	TRBV6-6	once	TGTGCCAGCAGTATGCAAGCGGGAGTTGAGACCCAGTACTTC	CASSMQAGVETQYF
TRBD1	TRBJ1-2	TRBV7-9	.	TGTGCCAGCAGCCCCACGGGACAGATTAACTATGGCTACACCTTC	CASSPTGQINYGYTF
.	TRBJ1-2	TRBV5-1	once	TGCGCCAGCAGCTTGGTTGGAGCGGAGGTCTATGGCTACACCTTC	CASSLVGAEVYGYTF
TRBD2	TRBJ2-1	TRBV7-3	.	TGTGCCAGCAGCTTAGCTGGGACTAGCGTCAATGAGCAGTTCTTC	CASSLAGTSVNEQFF
.	TRBJ2-1	TRBV6-5	.	TGTGCCAGCAGTTACTCCCACCGTAGTGAGCAGTTCTTC	CASSYSHRSEQFF
.	TRBJ2-5	TRBV29-1	.	TGCAGCGTTGACTCGACACTCGACCAAGAGACCCAGTACTTC	CSVDSTLDQETQYF
TRBD1	TRBJ1-4	TRBV5-1	.	TGCGCCAGCAGCTTGGCGACGGACAGGGCGGAAAAACTGTTTTTT	CASSLATDRAEKLFF
.	TRBJ2-7	TRBV7-9	.	TGTGCCAGCAGCAAGACAGAAACCTACGAGCAGTACTTC	CASSKTETYEQYF